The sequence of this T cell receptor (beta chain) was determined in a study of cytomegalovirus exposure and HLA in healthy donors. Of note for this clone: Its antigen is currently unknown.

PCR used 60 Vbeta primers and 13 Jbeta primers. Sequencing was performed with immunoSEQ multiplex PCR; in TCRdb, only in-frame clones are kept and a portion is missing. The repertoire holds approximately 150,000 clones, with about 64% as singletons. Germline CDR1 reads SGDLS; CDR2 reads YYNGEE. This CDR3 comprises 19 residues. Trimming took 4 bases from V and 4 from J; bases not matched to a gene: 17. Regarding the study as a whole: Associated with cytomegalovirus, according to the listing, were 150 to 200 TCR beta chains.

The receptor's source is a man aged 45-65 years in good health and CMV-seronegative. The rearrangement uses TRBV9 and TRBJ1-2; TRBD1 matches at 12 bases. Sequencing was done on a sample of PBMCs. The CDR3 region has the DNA TGTGCCAGCAGCTCTCACTTGGGACAGGGGGCGGCCGGTGGCTATGGCTACACCTTC. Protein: CASSSHLGQGAAGGYGYTF.